One and the same sample provided the 23 T cell receptor beta chains below, sequenced in a study of blood T cell repertoires in COVID-19. The table came from immunoSEQ multiplex PCR; TCRdb's copy has only in-frame clones and leaves some out. The sample includes about 180,000 clones, around 86% of them seen just once. Sequencing used PBMCs or T cells enriched from blood (not recorded which). All receptors derive from a woman between 25 and 40 years old who had recovered from COVID-19.

The chain employs TRBV28 and TRBJ2-7; 13 bases map to TRBD2. The V gene end was trimmed by 0 bases and the J gene end by 4 bases; junction bases not matched to a gene: 0. Germline lookup yields CDR1 MDHEN and CDR2 SYDVKM. This CDR3 comprises 15 residues. As DNA, the CDR3 is TGTGCCAGCAGTTTATGGACTAGCGGGAGGTACGAGCAGTACTTC. Translated, it gives CASSLWTSGRYEQYF.

This clone appeared a single time. V gene TRBV6-5 combines with J gene TRBJ1-1, with 7 bases fitting TRBD1. Looked up from germline, CDR1 is MNHEY and CDR2 is SVGAGI. The J segment lost 0 bases and the V segment lost 4 bases, leaving 2 bases of the junction unmatched. There are 14 residues in the CDR3. The CDR3 here is CASSWGQLNTEAFF. The CDR3 DNA follows: TGTGCCAGCAGTTGGGGACAGTTGAACACTGAAGCTTTCTTT.

This chain joins TRBV15 and TRBJ1-5; 7 bases line up with TRBD1. Germline V gives CDR1 LNHNV, CDR2 YYDKDF (reference sequence). CDR3 length equals 16 residues. With 4 bases clipped from V and 2 bases from J, the junction kept 8 bases outside the gene matches. The CDR3 reads CATSKIGGYGNQPQHF. The CDR3 nucleotides read TGTGCCACCAGCAAAATAGGGGGCTATGGCAATCAGCCCCAGCATTTT.

J is TRBJ1-2 and V is TRBV15, with 8 bases fitting TRBD1. CDR3 size: 13 residues. Trimming removed 3 bases from V and 8 bases from J; junction bases left unmatched: 5. Germline CDR1 and CDR2: LNHNV and YYDKDF (reference sequence). In DNA form, the CDR3 reads TGTGCCACCAGCAGTGACAGGGGCAACGGCTACACCTTC. As protein: CATSSDRGNGYTF. Complete variable domain (other parts from reference TRBV15 and TRBJ1-2): DAMVIQNPRYQVTQFGKPVTLSCSQTLNHNVMYWYQQKSSQAPKLLFHYYDKDFNNEADTPDNFQSRRPNTSFCFLDIRSPGLGDTAMYLCATSSDRGNGYTFGSGTRLTVV.

The V gene is TRBV7-8, the J gene TRBJ2-1, with 11 nucleotides matching TRBD2. CDR3 length: 13 amino acids. CDR1 and CDR2 from the germline V gene are SGHVS and FQNEAQ. The ends lost 5 bases at V and 14 bases at J; junction bases unmatched: 8. The CDR3 nucleotides are TGTGCCAGCAGCGATAGACTAGCGGGAATGAAGTTCTTC. It translates to CASSDRLAGMKFF.

V gene TRBV18 combines with J gene TRBJ2-1; D not certain. CDR1 and CDR2 from the germline V gene are KGHSH and LQKENI. Trimming pared 2 bases from V and 7 bases from J, leaving 6 bases between. This CDR3 contains 12 residues. The DNA for the CDR3 is TGTGCCAGCTCACCAAATATAAATGAGCAGTTCTTC. Its protein is CASSPNINEQFF.

The chain uses TRBV7-8 and TRBJ2-3, with D tentatively TRBD1 (6 bases). Trimming left V 7 bases short and J 4 bases short, with 12 bases between. Germline CDR1 reads SGHVS; CDR2 reads FQNEAQ. The CDR3 runs to 13 residues. CDR3 in DNA: TGTGCCAGCACCCAGACAGGCGCAGATACGCAGTATTTT. Amino acid sequence: CASTQTGADTQYF.

V usage is TRBV10-3 and J usage is TRBJ2-1; D call uncertain. Trimming shortened V by 11 bases and J by 6 bases, and 11 bases separated the two germline ends. CDR1 is ENHRY and CDR2 is SYGVKD in the germline V gene. CDR3 size: 11 residues. CDR3 sequence reads: CAAGSANEQFF. The CDR3 bases are TGTGCCGCAGGATCCGCCAATGAGCAGTTCTTC.

The chain couples TRBV11-2 to TRBJ2-1; D ambiguous. Germline loops: CDR1 SGHAT, CDR2 FQNNGV. V lost 2 bases and J 5 bases, leaving 7 bases between the germline ends. The CDR3 loop spans 13 amino acids. The CDR3 sequence is CASSLTRDNEQFF. The DNA for the CDR3 is TGTGCCAGCAGCTTAACCCGGGACAATGAGCAGTTCTTC.

This chain joins TRBV11-3 and TRBJ2-7; 9 positions match TRBD2. This CDR3 comprises 14 residues. Germline loops: CDR1 SGHNT, CDR2 YENEEA. Trimming at V came to 3 bases and at J to 5 bases, leaving 5 bases not matched to a gene. CDR3 residues: CASSFTGLANEQYF. CDR3 nucleotides: TGTGCCAGCAGCTTTACGGGACTAGCAAACGAGCAGTACTTC.

The chain carries TRBV3-1 (or the pseudogene TRBV3-2) and TRBJ1-2; D not certain. The CDR3 runs 13 residues. Germline loops: CDR1 LGHDT, CDR2 YNNKEL (reference sequence). The V gene lost 1 base and the J gene lost 8 bases, with 11 bases spanning the gap. In DNA form, the CDR3 reads TGTGCCAGCAGCCAAGTAATGGCCCCGGGCTACACCTTC. Translating gives CASSQVMAPGYTF.

The rearrangement links TRBV6-1 to TRBJ2-1; 9 nucleotides agree with TRBD2. The germline V gene has CDR1 MNHNS and CDR2 SASEGT. V shed 0 bases and J 4 bases; nucleotides not matched to a gene: 1. CDR3 length: 15 residues. The CDR3 coding sequence is TGTGCCAGCAGTGAAGCCAGCGGGAGGTACAATGAGCAGTTCTTC. Translation gives CASSEASGRYNEQFF.

The chain recombines TRBV7-3 with TRBJ2-1, with 8 nucleotides matching TRBD2. This CDR3 has 15 residues. CDR1 SGHTA and CDR2 FQGTGA come from the germline V gene. V was pared by 3 bases and J by 8 bases, with 9 bases of the junction left unmatched. In DNA form, the CDR3 reads TGTGCCAGCAGCTTCGGACTAGCCGATGGCTATGAGCAGTTCTTC. Protein sequence: CASSFGLADGYEQFF.

The CDR3 is CASSPGTHNEQFF. Here the CDR3 DNA reads TGTGCCAGCAGCCCGGGGACTCACAATGAGCAGTTCTTC. The gene calls are TRBV13 and TRBJ2-1; a possible D gene is TRBD2 (6 bases). V was pared by 5 bases and J by 5 bases, with 10 bases between. CDR3 length equals 13 residues. Germline CDR1 reads PRHDT; CDR2 reads FYEKMQ (reference sequence).

CDR3 in DNA: TGTGCCAGCAGCTTGTGGCAGGGGGCTCGAGAGACCCAGTACTTC. Translation gives CASSLWQGARETQYF. The chain links TRBV7-9 to TRBJ2-5; 8 bases map to TRBD1. The CDR3 contains 15 residues. In germline, CDR1 is SEHNR, CDR2 FQNEAQ (reference sequence). The J segment lost 4 bases and the V segment lost 3 bases, leaving 7 bases of the junction unmatched.

This chain connects TRBV2 to TRBJ1-3; perhaps TRBD1 as D (6 bases). CDR1 and CDR2 (germline): SNHLY, FYNNEI. CDR3 size: 17 residues. Between the trimmed V and J ends, which lost 5 bases and 0 bases, there was a span of 17 bases. The CDR3 loop is CASSQTGSWGSGNTIYF. In DNA, the CDR3 is TGTGCCAGCAGTCAGACAGGCTCATGGGGCTCTGGAAACACCATATATTTT.

The V and J genes are TRBV18 and TRBJ2-3, with 14 nucleotides matching TRBD2. The CDR3 runs 15 residues. In germline, CDR1 is KGHSH, CDR2 LQKENI. V dropped 4 bases and J dropped 4; count of bases not matched to a gene: 1. In DNA form, the CDR3 reads TGTGCCAGCTCACAGGGACTAGCGGGAGCAGATACGCAGTATTTT. It is translated as CASSQGLAGADTQYF.

The chain combines TRBV24-1 with TRBJ2-1; the D gene is possibly TRBD1 (5 bases). The CDR3 extends over 14 amino acids. CDR1 is KGHDR and CDR2 is SFDVKD in the germline V gene. The ends were cut back, 4 bases at V and 3 bases at J, with 9 bases in the middle. CDR3 bases: TGTGCCACCAGTGAACCAGGGTACTACAATGAGCAGTTCTTC. Amino acid sequence: CATSEPGYYNEQFF.

The chain carries TRBV5-1 and TRBJ2-1; D perhaps matches TRBD1 (6 bases). The CDR3 is 15 amino acids. The germline V gene has CDR1 SGHRS and CDR2 YFSETQ. Deletions cut 4 bases from V and 8 bases from J, with 19 bases between. CDR3 bases: TGCGCCAGCAGCCCCGGGGACACCCAACCCCATGAGCAGTTCTTC. Residues: CASSPGDTQPHEQFF.

As for this clone: The same CDR3 also results from other DNA sequences found in this sample. The chain is built from TRBV3-1 (or the pseudogene TRBV3-2) and TRBJ1-5, with a tentative D call TRBD1 (6 bases). Deletions cut 3 bases from V and 3 bases from J, with 9 bases between. The CDR3 runs 14 residues. CDR1 LGHDT and CDR2 YNNKEL come from the germline V gene (reference sequence). CDR3 bases: TGTGCCAGCAGCCAGGGGGCCTCCAATCAGCCCCAGCATTTT. It yields the protein CASSQGASNQPQHF.

The V call is TRBV4-1, the J call TRBJ2-5; a weak D match, TRBD2 (6 bases). Germline V lookup: CDR1 MGHRA, CDR2 YSYEKL. Trimming removed 3 bases at V and 0 bases at J, with 8 bases between. The CDR3 covers 14 residues. The CDR3: CASSHRTNQETQYF. CDR3 bases: TGCGCCAGCAGCCACCGGACTAACCAAGAGACCCAGTACTTC.

The chain recombines TRBV29-1 with TRBJ2-7; no definite D call. Germline V gene sequence: CDR1 SQVTM, CDR2 ANQGSEA. V shed 2 bases and J shed 2 bases, with 7 bases lying between them. The CDR3 has 12 residues. The CDR3 loop reads CSVEYGAYEQYF. CDR3 bases: TGCAGCGTTGAATACGGAGCCTACGAGCAGTACTTC.

The J gene is TRBJ2-3, the V gene TRBV11-2; 8 bases fit TRBD2. The length of the CDR3 is 15 residues. V gave up 5 bases and J gave up 1 base; unmatched junction bases: 5. The germline CDR1 and CDR2 sequences are SGHAT and FQNNGV. CDR3: CASSRGLEGTDTQYF. CDR3 in DNA: TGTGCCAGCAGCCGGGGACTAGAGGGCACAGATACGCAGTATTTT.